This TCR beta chain stems from a study of T-cell memory formation after mild COVID-19. Study-wide background: In these data, TCR clusters were largely donor specific.

V lost 2 bases, J lost 0 bases, and 12 bases lay in between. The CDR3 contains 16 residues. Germline values: CDR1 SGHDT, CDR2 YYEEEE. 5'RACE primed at constant segments yielded TCR alpha and TCR beta cDNA libraries bearing sample barcodes and UMIs. TCRdb used MiXCR to reprocess the 5' RACE reads, holding one entry per CDR3 protein. The sample includes under 450,000 distinct CDR3 sequences, less than 25% seen only once; the top ten take over 10%. Notes on the study in general: Some responding clones appeared in pre-infection memory, suggesting cross-reactive memory joined. Second-wave clones reaching peak frequency on day 37 lacked confirmed SARS-CoV-2 specificity.

A note on this clonotype: Its antigen is undetermined.

The TCR comes from an adult woman who had mild COVID-19 (a few samples of this study predate the infection). Cell type and time point are not known. The rearrangement uses TRBV5-6 and TRBJ1-3; perhaps TRBD1 as D (5 bases). The specimen sequenced was PBMCs or a T cell subset sorted from them (not recorded which). CDR3 region: CASSLRGPYSGNTIYF. The CDR3 DNA reads as TGTGCCAGCAGCTTAAGGGGCCCGTACTCTGGAAACACCATATATTTT.